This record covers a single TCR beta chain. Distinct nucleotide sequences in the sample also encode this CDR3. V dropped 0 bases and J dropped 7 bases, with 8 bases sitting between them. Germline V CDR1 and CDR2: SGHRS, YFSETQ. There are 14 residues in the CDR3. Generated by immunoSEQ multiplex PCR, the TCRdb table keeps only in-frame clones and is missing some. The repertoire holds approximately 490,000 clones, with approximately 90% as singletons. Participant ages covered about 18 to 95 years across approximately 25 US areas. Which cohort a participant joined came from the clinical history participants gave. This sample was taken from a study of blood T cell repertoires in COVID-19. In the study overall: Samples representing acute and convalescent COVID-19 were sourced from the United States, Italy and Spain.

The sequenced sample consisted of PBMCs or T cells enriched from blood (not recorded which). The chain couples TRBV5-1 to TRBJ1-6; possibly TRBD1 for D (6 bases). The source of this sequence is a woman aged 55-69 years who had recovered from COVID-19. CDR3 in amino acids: CASSLGQGNSPLHF. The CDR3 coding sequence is TGCGCCAGCAGCTTGGGCCAGGGGAATTCACCCCTCCACTTT.